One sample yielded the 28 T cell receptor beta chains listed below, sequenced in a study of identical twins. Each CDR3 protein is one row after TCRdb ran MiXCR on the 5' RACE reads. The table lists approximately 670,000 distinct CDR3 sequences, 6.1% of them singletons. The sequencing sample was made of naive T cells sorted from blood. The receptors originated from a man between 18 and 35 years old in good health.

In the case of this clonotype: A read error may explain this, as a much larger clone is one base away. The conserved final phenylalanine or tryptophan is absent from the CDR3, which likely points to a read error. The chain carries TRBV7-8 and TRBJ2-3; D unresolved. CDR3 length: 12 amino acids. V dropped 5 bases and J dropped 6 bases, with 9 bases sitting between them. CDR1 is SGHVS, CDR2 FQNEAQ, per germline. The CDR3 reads CASSLPMDTQYC. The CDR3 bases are TGTGCCAGCAGCCTACCCATGGATACGCAGTATTGT.

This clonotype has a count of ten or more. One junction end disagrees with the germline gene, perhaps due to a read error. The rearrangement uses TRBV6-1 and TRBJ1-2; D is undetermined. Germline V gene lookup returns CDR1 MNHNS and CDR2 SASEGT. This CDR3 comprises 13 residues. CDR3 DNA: TGTGCCAGCAGGGAAGCGACGGGCTATGGCTACACCTTC. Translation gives CASREATGYGYTF.

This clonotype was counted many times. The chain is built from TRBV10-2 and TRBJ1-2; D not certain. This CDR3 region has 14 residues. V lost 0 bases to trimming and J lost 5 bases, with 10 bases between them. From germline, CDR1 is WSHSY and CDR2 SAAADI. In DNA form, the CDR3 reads TGCGCCAGCAGTGAGTCTTTGGCCTTATATGGCTACACCTTC. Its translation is CASSESLALYGYTF.

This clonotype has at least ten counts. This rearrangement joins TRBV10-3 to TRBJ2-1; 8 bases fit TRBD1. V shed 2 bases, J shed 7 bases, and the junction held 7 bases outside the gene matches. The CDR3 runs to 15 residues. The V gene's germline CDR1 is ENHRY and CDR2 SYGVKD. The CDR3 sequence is CAISELDRDGNEQFF. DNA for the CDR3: TGTGCCATCAGTGAGCTGGACAGGGACGGTAATGAGCAGTTCTTC.

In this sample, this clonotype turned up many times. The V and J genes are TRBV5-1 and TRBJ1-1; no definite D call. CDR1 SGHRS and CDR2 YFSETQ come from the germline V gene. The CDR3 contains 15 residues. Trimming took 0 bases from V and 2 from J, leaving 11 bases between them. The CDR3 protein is CASSLVGSSNTEAFF. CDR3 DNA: TGCGCCAGCAGCTTGGTTGGCAGTTCTAACACTGAAGCTTTCTTT.

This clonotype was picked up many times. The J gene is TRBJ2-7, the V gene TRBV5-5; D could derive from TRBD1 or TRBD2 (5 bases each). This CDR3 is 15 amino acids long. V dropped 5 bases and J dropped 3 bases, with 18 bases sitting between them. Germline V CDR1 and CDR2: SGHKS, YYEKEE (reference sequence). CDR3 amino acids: CASRRDALRNYEQYV. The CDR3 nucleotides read TGTGCCAGCAGACGGGACGCCCTTCGAAACTACGAGCAGTACGTC.

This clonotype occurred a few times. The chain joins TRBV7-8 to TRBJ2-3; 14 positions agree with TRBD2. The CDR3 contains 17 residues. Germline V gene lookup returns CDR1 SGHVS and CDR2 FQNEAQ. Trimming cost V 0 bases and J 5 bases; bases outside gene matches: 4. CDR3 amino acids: CASSLARLAGGGDTQYF. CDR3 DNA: TGTGCCAGCAGCTTAGCCCGACTAGCGGGAGGGGGAGATACGCAGTATTTT.

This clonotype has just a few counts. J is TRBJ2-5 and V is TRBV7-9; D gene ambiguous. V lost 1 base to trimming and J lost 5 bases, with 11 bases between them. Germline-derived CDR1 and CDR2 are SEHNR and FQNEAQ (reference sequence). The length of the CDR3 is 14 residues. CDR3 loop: CASSLDRSWETQYF. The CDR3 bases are TGTGCCAGCAGCTTAGATCGGAGTTGGGAGACCCAGTACTTC.

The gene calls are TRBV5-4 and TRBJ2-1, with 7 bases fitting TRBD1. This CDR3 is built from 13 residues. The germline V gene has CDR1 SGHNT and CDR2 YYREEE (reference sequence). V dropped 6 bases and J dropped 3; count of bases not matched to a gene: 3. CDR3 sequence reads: CASIGTDYNEQFF. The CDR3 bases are TGTGCCAGCATAGGGACAGACTACAATGAGCAGTTCTTC.

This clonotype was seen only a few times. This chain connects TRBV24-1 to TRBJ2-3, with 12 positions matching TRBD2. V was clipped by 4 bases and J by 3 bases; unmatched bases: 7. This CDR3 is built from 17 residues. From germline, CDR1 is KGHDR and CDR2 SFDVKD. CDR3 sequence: CATSDSMTSGSTDTQYF. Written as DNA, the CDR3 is TGTGCCACCAGTGACTCCATGACTAGCGGGAGTACAGATACGCAGTATTTT.

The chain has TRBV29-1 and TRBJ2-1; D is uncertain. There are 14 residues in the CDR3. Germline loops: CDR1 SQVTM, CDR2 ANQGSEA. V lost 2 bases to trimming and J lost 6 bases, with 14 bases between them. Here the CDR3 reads CSVEQARPTNEQFF. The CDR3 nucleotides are TGCAGCGTTGAACAGGCGAGACCAACCAATGAGCAGTTCTTC.

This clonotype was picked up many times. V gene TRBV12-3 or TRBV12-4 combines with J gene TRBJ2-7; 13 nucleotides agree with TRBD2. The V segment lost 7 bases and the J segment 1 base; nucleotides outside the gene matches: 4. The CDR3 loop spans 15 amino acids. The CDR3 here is CASTLGLAGSYEQYV. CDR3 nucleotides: TGTGCCAGCACCCTGGGACTAGCGGGGTCCTACGAGCAGTACGTC.

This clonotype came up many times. CDR3 protein: CASSYSTPASYEQYF. CDR3 sequence (DNA): TGTGCCAGCAGTTACTCAACGCCGGCCTCCTACGAGCAGTACTTC. The chain is built from TRBV6-2 or TRBV6-3 and TRBJ2-7; D is ambiguous. Trimming took 0 bases from V and 0 from J, leaving 9 bases between them. This CDR3 comprises 15 residues. Germline V CDR1 and CDR2: MNHEY, SVGEGT.

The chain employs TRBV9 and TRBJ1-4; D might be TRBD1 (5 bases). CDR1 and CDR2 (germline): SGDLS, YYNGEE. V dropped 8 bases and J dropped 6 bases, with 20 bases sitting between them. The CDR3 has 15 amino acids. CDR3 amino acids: CASEYGALEDEKLFF. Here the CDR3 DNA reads TGTGCCAGTGAGTATGGGGCGCTTGAGGATGAAAAACTGTTTTTT. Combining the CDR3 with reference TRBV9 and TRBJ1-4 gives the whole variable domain DSGVTQTPKHLITATGQRVTLRCSPRSGDLSVYWYQQSLDQGLQFLIQYYNGEERAKGNILERFSAQQFPDLHSELNLSSLELGDSALYFCASEYGALEDEKLFFGSGTQLSVL.

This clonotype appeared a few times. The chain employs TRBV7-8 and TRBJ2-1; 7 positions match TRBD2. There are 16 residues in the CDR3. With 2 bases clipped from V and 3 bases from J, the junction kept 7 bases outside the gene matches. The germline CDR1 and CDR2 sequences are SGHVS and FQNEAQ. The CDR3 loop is CASSLRRLAVYNEQFF. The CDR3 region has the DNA TGTGCCAGCAGCTTAAGGAGGCTAGCGGTCTACAATGAGCAGTTCTTC.

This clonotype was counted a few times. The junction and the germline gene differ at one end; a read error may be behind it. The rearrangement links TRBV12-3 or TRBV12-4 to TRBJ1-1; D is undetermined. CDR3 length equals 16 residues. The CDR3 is CASILRLTELNTEAFF. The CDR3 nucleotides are TGTGCCAGCATTTTACGGCTAACGGAATTGAACACTGAAGCTTTCTTT.

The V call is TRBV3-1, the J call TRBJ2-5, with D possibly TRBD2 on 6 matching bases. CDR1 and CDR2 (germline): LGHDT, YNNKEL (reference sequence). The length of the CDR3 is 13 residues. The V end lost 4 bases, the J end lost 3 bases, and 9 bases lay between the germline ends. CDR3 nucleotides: TGTGCCAGCAGCCCGGACTACAAAGAGACCCAGTACTTC. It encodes CASSPDYKETQYF.

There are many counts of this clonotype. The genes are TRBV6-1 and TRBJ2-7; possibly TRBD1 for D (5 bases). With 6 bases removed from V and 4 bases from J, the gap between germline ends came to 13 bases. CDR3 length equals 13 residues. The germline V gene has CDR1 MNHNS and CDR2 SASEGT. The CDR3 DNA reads TGTGCCAGCAGCACCTCAGGGTTTTACGAGCAGTACGTC. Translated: CASSTSGFYEQYV.

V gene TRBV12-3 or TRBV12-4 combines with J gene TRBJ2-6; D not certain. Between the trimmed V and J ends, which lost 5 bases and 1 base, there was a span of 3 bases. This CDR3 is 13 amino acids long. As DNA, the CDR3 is TGTGCCAGCAGTGCGTCTGGGGCCAACGTCCTGACTTTC. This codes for CASSASGANVLTF.

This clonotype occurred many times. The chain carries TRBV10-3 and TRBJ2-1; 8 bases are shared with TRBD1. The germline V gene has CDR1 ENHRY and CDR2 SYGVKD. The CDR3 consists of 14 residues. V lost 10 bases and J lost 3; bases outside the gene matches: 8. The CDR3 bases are TGTGCCACGTCCCGGACAGGGAACTACAATGAGCAGTTCTTC. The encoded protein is CATSRTGNYNEQFF.

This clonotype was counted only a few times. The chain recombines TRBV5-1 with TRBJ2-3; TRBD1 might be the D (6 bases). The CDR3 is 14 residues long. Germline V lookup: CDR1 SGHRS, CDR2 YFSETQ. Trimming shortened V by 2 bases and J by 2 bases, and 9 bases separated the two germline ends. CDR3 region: CASSLSGVTDTQYF. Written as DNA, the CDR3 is TGCGCCAGCAGCTTATCAGGGGTCACAGATACGCAGTATTTT.

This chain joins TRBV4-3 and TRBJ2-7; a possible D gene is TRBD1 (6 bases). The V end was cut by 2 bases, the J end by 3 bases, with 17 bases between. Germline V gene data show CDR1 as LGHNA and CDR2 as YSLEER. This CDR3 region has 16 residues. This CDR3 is CASSQTYRDTFYEQYF. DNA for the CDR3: TGCGCCAGCAGCCAAACTTACCGGGACACCTTCTACGAGCAGTACTTC.

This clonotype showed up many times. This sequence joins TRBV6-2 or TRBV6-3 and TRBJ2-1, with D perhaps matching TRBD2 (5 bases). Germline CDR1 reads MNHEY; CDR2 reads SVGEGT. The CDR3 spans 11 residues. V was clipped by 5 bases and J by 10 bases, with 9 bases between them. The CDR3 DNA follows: TGTGCCAGCAGTGCCCGACTAGAGCAGTTCTTC. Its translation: CASSARLEQFF.

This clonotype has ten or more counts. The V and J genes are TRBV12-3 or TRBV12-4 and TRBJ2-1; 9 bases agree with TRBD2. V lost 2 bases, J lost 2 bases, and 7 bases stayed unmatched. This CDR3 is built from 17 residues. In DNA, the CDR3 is TGTGCCAGCAGTTTAAGTAAGCGGGGGGCGGCCTACAATGAGCAGTTCTTC. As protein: CASSLSKRGAAYNEQFF.

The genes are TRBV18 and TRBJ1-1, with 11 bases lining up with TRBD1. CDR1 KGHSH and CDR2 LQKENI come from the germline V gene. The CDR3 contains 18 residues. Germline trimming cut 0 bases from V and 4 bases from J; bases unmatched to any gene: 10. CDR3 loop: CASSPPPRDRGFGTEAFF. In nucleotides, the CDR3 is TGTGCCAGCTCACCACCGCCCCGGGACAGGGGGTTCGGCACTGAAGCTTTCTTT.

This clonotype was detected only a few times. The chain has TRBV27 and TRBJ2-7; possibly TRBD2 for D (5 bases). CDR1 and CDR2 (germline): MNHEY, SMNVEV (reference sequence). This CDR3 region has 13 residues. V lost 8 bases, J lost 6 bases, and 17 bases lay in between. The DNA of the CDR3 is TGTGCCAGCCGAGGACTGAGCACCTCCGAGCAGTACTTC. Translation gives CASRGLSTSEQYF.

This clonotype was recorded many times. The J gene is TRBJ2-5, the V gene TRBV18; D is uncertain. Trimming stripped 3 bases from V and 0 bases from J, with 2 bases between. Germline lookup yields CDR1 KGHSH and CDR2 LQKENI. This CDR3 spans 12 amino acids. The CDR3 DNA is TGTGCCAGCTCACCGTACCAAGAGACCCAGTACTTC. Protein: CASSPYQETQYF.

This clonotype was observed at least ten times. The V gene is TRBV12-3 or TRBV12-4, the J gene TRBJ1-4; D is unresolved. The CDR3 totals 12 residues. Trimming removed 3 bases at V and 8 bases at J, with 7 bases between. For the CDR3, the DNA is TGTGCCAGCAGTTTCGTTCAGGAAAAACTGTTTTTT. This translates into CASSFVQEKLFF.